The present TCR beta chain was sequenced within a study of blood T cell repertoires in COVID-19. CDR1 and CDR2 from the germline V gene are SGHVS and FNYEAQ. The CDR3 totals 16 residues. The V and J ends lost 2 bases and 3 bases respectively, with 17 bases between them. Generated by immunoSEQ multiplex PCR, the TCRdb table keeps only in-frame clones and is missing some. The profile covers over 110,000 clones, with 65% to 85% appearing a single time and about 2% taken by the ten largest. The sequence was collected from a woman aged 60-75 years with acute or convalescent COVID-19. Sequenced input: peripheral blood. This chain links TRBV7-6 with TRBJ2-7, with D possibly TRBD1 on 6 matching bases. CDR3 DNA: TGTGCCAGCAGCTTATACTCACTACAGGGAAACTACGAGCAGTACTTC. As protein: CASSLYSLQGNYEQYF.